This T cell receptor beta chain was identified in a study of shared T cell receptors in the human thymus. Sequencing was performed with immunoSEQ multiplex PCR; in TCRdb, only in-frame clones are kept and a portion is missing. The profile shows some 720,000 clones, 88% of them singletons. CDR3 length: 15 amino acids. Per germline, CDR1 MDHEN and CDR2 SYDVKM. V lost 7 bases to trimming and J lost 2 bases, with 15 bases between them. The same data also contributed to another study, on human thymus T cells. From that study: Corrective heart surgery yielded resections, and these provided the thymus tissue. Thymic and blood repertoires appeared to carry a bias in their V and J gene usage. There were highly overlapping thymic repertoires among unrelated individuals, as related research reported.

The sequencing sample was made of thymocytes. The chain is built from TRBV28 and TRBJ2-4; a weak D match, TRBD2 (6 bases). The TCR sequence derives from a boy under two years old with a congenital heart defect. The CDR3 is CASNGRRVTKNIQYF. As DNA, the CDR3 is TGTGCCAGCAACGGTAGGAGGGTGACCAAAAACATTCAGTACTTC.